The 30 T cell receptor beta chains below were found in one sample sequenced in a study of PD-1 blockade in mismatch repair-deficient tumors. Time point given: roughly 10-day in vitro stimulation with candidate neoantigen peptide 7. Assay: immunoSEQ multiplex PCR; the TCRdb copy retains only in-frame clones and omits some. The table lists more than 7,500 clones, approximately 88% of them singletons, with around 12% in the top ten. Their target antigens are unknown. The sequencing used cells cultured in vitro, collected from a patient treated with pembrolizumab. These receptors were collected from an adult with mismatch repair-deficient cancer.

The V and J genes are TRBV7-9 and TRBJ2-3; TRBD2 aligns across 11 bases. The V and J ends lost 4 bases and 3 bases, in that order; junction bases with no gene match: 9. The CDR3 contains 17 residues. Germline-derived CDR1 and CDR2 are SEHNR and FQNEAQ (reference sequence). CDR3 DNA sequence: TGTGCCAGCAGCTCCTCCTCACTAGCGGGAGAAACAGATACGCAGTATTTT. This sequence encodes CASSSSSLAGETDTQYF.

This clone was counted only a few times. V gene TRBV4-2 combines with J gene TRBJ2-7; 8 positions agree with TRBD2. The CDR3 extends over 15 amino acids. From germline, CDR1 is LGHNA and CDR2 YNFKEQ. V gave up 0 bases and J gave up 3 bases; unmatched junction bases: 4. CDR3 protein: CASSQDQREGYEQYF. The DNA of the CDR3 is TGTGCCAGCAGCCAAGATCAACGGGAGGGCTACGAGCAGTACTTC.

The chain uses TRBV11-3 and TRBJ1-6; D is unclear. The V gene lost 5 bases and the J gene lost 5 bases, with 7 bases spanning the gap. CDR3 length equals 13 residues. CDR1 and CDR2 from the germline V gene are SGHNT and YENEEA. The CDR3 DNA sequence: TGTGCCAGCAGCCAGGATAATAATTCACCCCTCCACTTT. It specifies CASSQDNNSPLHF.

V usage is TRBV15 and J usage is TRBJ2-7; no reliable D call. Trimming removed 8 bases at V and 0 bases at J, with 14 bases between. The length of the CDR3 is 14 residues. CDR1 and CDR2 (germline): LNHNV, YYDKDF (reference sequence). The CDR3: CATSPWLSSYEQYF. In DNA, the CDR3 is TGTGCCACCTCCCCGTGGTTAAGCTCCTACGAGCAGTACTTC.

In its sample, this clone was seen a few times. This CDR3 is missing its conserved last phenylalanine or tryptophan, likely due to a read error. The DNA is omitted, as the CDR3 cannot be located on it reliably, and the CDR3 follows TCRdb's listing. The chain uses TRBV7-9 and TRBJ1-2. The CDR3 is 10 amino acids in total, end residues counted. CDR1 and CDR2 (germline): SEHNR, FQNEAQ (reference sequence). The CDR3 region is CASSFNPGPL.

This sequence joins TRBV5-1 and TRBJ2-3, with D possibly TRBD1 on 6 matching bases. V shed 4 bases and J shed 4 bases, with 16 bases lying between them. The CDR3 runs 15 residues. Germline V gives CDR1 SGHRS, CDR2 YFSETQ. CDR3 DNA: TGCGCCAGCAGCCTCGACAGGATCGGGGCAGATACGCAGTATTTT. It is translated as CASSLDRIGADTQYF.

The genes are TRBV30 and TRBJ1-6; the D is unclear. The CDR3 has 15 residues. V was cut by 1 base and J by 6 bases, with 13 bases left in between. CDR1 GTSNPN and CDR2 SVGIG come from the germline V gene (reference sequence). The CDR3 here is CAWSGRSRLNSPLHF. CDR3 nucleotides: TGTGCCTGGAGTGGCAGGTCCCGCCTTAATTCACCCCTCCACTTT.

The rearrangement uses TRBV27 and TRBJ2-1; tentative D call: TRBD2 (6 bases). Germline assignment: CDR1 MNHEY and CDR2 SMNVEV (reference sequence). Trimming took 5 bases from V and 4 from J, leaving 21 bases between them. This CDR3 region has 17 residues. In DNA, the CDR3 is TGTGCCAGCAGTACCTCCTTTACGTGGCGGGAATACAATGAGCAGTTCTTC. Translated, it gives CASSTSFTWREYNEQFF.

The genes are TRBV28 and TRBJ2-2; unclear D gene. The CDR3 has 12 residues. V was pared by 4 bases and J by 11 bases, with 11 bases between. Per germline, CDR1 MDHEN and CDR2 SYDVKM. The CDR3 protein is CASSSQTDELFF. CDR3 coding DNA: TGTGCCAGCAGTTCCCAGACGGACGAGCTGTTTTTT.

The sample holds a few counts of this clone. The chain has TRBV9 and TRBJ2-7; the D gene is possibly TRBD1 (6 bases). The CDR3 loop spans 13 amino acids. Between the trimmed V and J ends, which lost 3 bases and 9 bases, there was a span of 16 bases. CDR1 and CDR2 from the germline V gene are SGDLS and YYNGEE. The CDR3 DNA follows: TGTGCCAGCAGCGCGCCAGGAGGACAGCGGCAGTACTTC. As protein: CASSAPGGQRQYF.

J is TRBJ1-1 and V is TRBV19; TRBD1 agrees at 8 bases. After removal of 7 bases from V and 2 bases from J, the junction contained 12 bases not matched to a gene. Germline-derived CDR1 and CDR2 are LNHDA and SQIVND (reference sequence). The length of the CDR3 is 16 residues. The chain's CDR3 is CASTIKGTGVNTEAFF. Written as DNA, the CDR3 is TGTGCCAGTACCATCAAGGGGACAGGAGTTAACACTGAAGCTTTCTTT. Combining the CDR3 with reference TRBV19 and TRBJ1-1 gives the whole variable domain DGGITQSPKYLFRKEGQNVTLSCEQNLNHDAMYWYRQDPGQGLRLIYYSQIVNDFQKGDIAEGYSVSREKKESFPLTVTSAQKNPTAFYLCASTIKGTGVNTEAFFGQGTRLTVV.

The chain carries TRBV30 and TRBJ2-7, with no clear D. The germline CDR1 and CDR2 sequences are GTSNPN and SVGIG (reference sequence). The ends were cut back, 2 bases at V and 1 base at J, with 12 bases in the middle. The CDR3 runs 14 residues. This chain's CDR3 is CAWSPSPNSYEQYF. The CDR3 DNA follows: TGTGCCTGGAGTCCCAGCCCGAATTCCTACGAGCAGTACTTC.

This chain joins TRBV5-1 and TRBJ2-3; 15 positions match TRBD2. The junction had 4 bases not matched to a gene; V was cut back by 1 base and J by 4 bases. Germline loops: CDR1 SGHRS, CDR2 YFSETQ. The CDR3 totals 17 residues. Here the CDR3 DNA reads TGCGCCAGCAGCTTGCCGGGACTAGCGGGAGGCGCAGATACGCAGTATTTT. Protein product: CASSLPGLAGGADTQYF.

The V call is TRBV5-4, the J call TRBJ1-2; D unresolved. CDR3 size: 11 residues. From germline, CDR1 is SGHNT and CDR2 YYREEE (reference sequence). The germline V and J ends were trimmed by 3 bases and 8 bases, with 8 bases remaining between them. This CDR3 is CASSYGSGYTF. The CDR3, as DNA: TGTGCCAGCAGCTACGGGTCGGGCTACACCTTC.

The chain joins TRBV5-1 to TRBJ2-7; D is possibly TRBD1 (6 bases). The CDR3 extends over 15 amino acids. The V end was cut by 5 bases, the J end by 2 bases, with 17 bases between. Germline V gives CDR1 SGHRS, CDR2 YFSETQ. CDR3 protein: CASRRAGTTTYEQYF. The CDR3 nucleotides read TGCGCCAGCAGACGCGCCGGGACAACGACCTACGAGCAGTACTTC.

This clone was seen a single time. The chain couples TRBV11-2 to TRBJ2-3; weak D call: TRBD1 (5 bases). Trimming pared 2 bases from V and 2 bases from J, leaving 11 bases between. The CDR3 loop spans 15 amino acids. Per the germline V gene, CDR1 is SGHAT and CDR2 is FQNNGV. The CDR3 DNA sequence: TGTGCCAGCAGCTTAAGGGGCCCGTCCACAGATACGCAGTATTTT. As protein: CASSLRGPSTDTQYF.

This rearrangement joins TRBV5-1 to TRBJ1-1; tentative D call: TRBD1 (5 bases). Germline V gene data show CDR1 as SGHRS and CDR2 as YFSETQ. Trimming took 3 bases from V and 4 from J, leaving 19 bases between them. This CDR3 is 16 amino acids long. The CDR3 spells CASSSEGTGRFTEAFF. In nucleotides, the CDR3 is TGCGCCAGCAGCTCCGAGGGGACGGGAAGATTCACTGAAGCTTTCTTT.

This sequence joins TRBV7-3 and TRBJ2-7; 10 bases line up with TRBD1. Germline loops: CDR1 SGHTA, CDR2 FQGTGA. The CDR3 totals 15 residues. With 4 bases clipped from V and 4 bases from J, the junction kept 7 bases outside the gene matches. The DNA of the CDR3 is TGTGCCAGCAGCTCCACCGGGACAGGGGTGTACGAGCAGTACTTC. Its protein is CASSSTGTGVYEQYF.

The rearrangement links TRBV7-2 to TRBJ2-7, with 8 nucleotides matching TRBD1. Germline lookup yields CDR1 SGHTA and CDR2 FQGNSA. The CDR3 runs to 15 residues. V shed 4 bases, J shed 2 bases, and the junction held 7 bases outside the gene matches. As DNA, the CDR3 is TGTGCCAGCAGCTACGGACAGGGTGGCACCTACGAGCAGTACTTC. Protein product: CASSYGQGGTYEQYF.

This clone was observed a handful of times. This chain joins TRBV4-1 and TRBJ2-1, with 9 positions matching TRBD2. The CDR3 runs to 15 residues. After removal of 4 bases from V and 5 bases from J, the junction contained 6 bases not matched to a gene. In germline, CDR1 is MGHRA, CDR2 YSYEKL. CDR3: CASSRWTSVDNEQFF. The CDR3, as DNA: TGCGCCAGCAGCCGATGGACTAGCGTAGACAATGAGCAGTTCTTC.

This rearrangement joins TRBV6-6 to TRBJ1-3; D is ambiguous. The V gene's germline CDR1 is MNHNY and CDR2 SVGAGI (reference sequence). The CDR3 length is 13 residues. V lost 5 bases to trimming and J lost 0 bases, with 5 bases between them. In DNA, the CDR3 is TGTGCCAGCAGTACGGGCTCTGGAAACACCATATATTTT. This codes for CASSTGSGNTIYF.

The DNA of the CDR3 is TGTGCCAGCAGTTCTCGGGACGGCTCCTACGAGCAGTACTTC. This gives the protein CASSSRDGSYEQYF. This rearrangement joins TRBV27 to TRBJ2-7, with D possibly being TRBD1 or TRBD2 (5 bases each). V gave up 4 bases and J gave up 0 bases, with 10 bases separating them. This CDR3 comprises 14 residues. The germline V gene has CDR1 MNHEY and CDR2 SMNVEV (reference sequence).

This chain uses TRBV6-1 with TRBJ2-7; TRBD2 is a possible D gene (6 bases). Looked up from germline, CDR1 is MNHNS and CDR2 is SASEGT. The V end was cut by 6 bases, the J end by 5 bases, with 8 bases between. The CDR3 contains 11 residues. CDR3 protein: CASRGLHEQYF. The DNA for the CDR3 is TGTGCCAGCAGGGGACTTCACGAGCAGTACTTC.

The chain links TRBV29-1 to TRBJ2-3; no reliable D call. CDR3 length: 12 amino acids. V was cut by 2 bases and J by 3 bases, with 6 bases left in between. CDR1 and CDR2 from the germline V gene are SQVTM and ANQGSEA. The DNA of the CDR3 is TGCAGCGTTGAAAGGGTAACAGATACGCAGTATTTT. This gives the protein CSVERVTDTQYF.

The chain links TRBV15 to TRBJ1-1; possibly TRBD1 for D (5 bases). CDR1 is LNHNV, CDR2 YYDKDF, per germline (reference sequence). CDR3 length: 13 residues. Trimming removed 0 bases at V and 3 bases at J, with 5 bases between. CDR3 DNA sequence: TGTGCCACCAGCAGAGACAGGGACACTGAAGCTTTCTTT. It codes for CATSRDRDTEAFF.

The chain uses TRBV27 and TRBJ2-1; 9 bases fit TRBD2. CDR3 length: 16 amino acids. Germline V gene data show CDR1 as MNHEY and CDR2 as SMNVEV (reference sequence). The junction had 11 bases not matched to a gene; V was cut back by 5 bases and J by 6 bases. In nucleotides, the CDR3 is TGTGCCAGCAGTCCCCCTAGCGGGACCATATCCAATGAGCAGTTCTTC. Protein product: CASSPPSGTISNEQFF.

This clone showed up just once. The chain is built from TRBV6-1 and TRBJ1-3; TRBD1 agrees at 9 bases. The CDR3 is 13 residues long. CDR1 and CDR2 (germline): MNHNS, SASEGT. J lost 2 bases, V lost 8 bases, and 1 base had no gene match. This CDR3 reads CASRQGAGNTIYF. The CDR3 nucleotides are TGTGCCAGCCGACAGGGGGCTGGAAACACCATATATTTT.

The chain recombines TRBV2 with TRBJ1-6; D unresolved. V dropped 2 bases and J dropped 6 bases, with 11 bases sitting between them. Germline V gene sequence: CDR1 SNHLY, CDR2 FYNNEI. This CDR3 is 15 amino acids long. The chain's CDR3 is CASSENRRGNSPLHF. The CDR3 coding sequence is TGTGCCAGCAGTGAAAACCGACGGGGTAATTCACCCCTCCACTTT.

The sample holds one count of this clone. The chain joins TRBV7-6 to TRBJ1-5, with TRBD1 matching over 8 bases. The CDR3 loop spans 15 amino acids. From germline, CDR1 is SGHVS and CDR2 FNYEAQ. J lost 5 bases, V lost 3 bases, and 6 bases had no gene match. The CDR3 DNA reads as TGTGCCAGCAGCTTGGTGCCAGGGGGCGATCAGCCCCAGCATTTT. It specifies CASSLVPGGDQPQHF.

The chain links TRBV6-1 to TRBJ1-5, with D unresolved. Germline V gives CDR1 MNHNS, CDR2 SASEGT. The germline V and J ends were trimmed by 1 base and 1 base, with 8 bases remaining between them. CDR3 size: 15 residues. This CDR3 reads CASSEVRVSNQPQHF. For the CDR3, the DNA is TGTGCCAGCAGTGAAGTTAGGGTCAGCAATCAGCCCCAGCATTTT.